This T cell receptor (beta chain) was captured in a study of identical twins. This clonotype came up a few times. Its antigen is as yet unknown. TCRdb re-called the 5' RACE reads through MiXCR, storing one row per CDR3 protein. The sample consists of fewer than 900,000 distinct CDR3 sequences, approximately 21% of them appearing once. CDR1 SNHLY and CDR2 FYNNEI come from the germline V gene. CDR3 length equals 14 residues. Between the trimmed V and J ends, which lost 7 bases and 2 bases, there was a span of 15 bases. Study-level results: Donors were not followed over many years; analysis was cross-sectional.

This sample also appeared in a second study, on T cells expressing NK-cell markers.

The sample was PBMCs. The sequence was collected from a woman aged 18-29 years in good health. The chain couples TRBV2 to TRBJ2-7, with TRBD2 as a possible D gene (5 bases). CDR3 bases: TGTGCCAGCATGATGGGAGACTTCCCCTACGAGCAGTACTTC. Encoded protein: CASMMGDFPYEQYF.